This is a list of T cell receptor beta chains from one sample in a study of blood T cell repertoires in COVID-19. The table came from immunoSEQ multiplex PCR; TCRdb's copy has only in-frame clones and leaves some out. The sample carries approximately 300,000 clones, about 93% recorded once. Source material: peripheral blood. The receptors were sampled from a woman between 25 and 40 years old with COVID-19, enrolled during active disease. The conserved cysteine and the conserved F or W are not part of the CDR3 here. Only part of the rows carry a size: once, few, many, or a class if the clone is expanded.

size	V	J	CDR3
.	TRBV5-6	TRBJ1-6	ASSLAVPGGDSPLH
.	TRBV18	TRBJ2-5	ASSPPASGRAGETQY
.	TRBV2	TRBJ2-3	ASSERPNLGAETDTQY
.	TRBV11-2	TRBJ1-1	ASSRGRGDTEAF
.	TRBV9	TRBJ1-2	ASSVGSYGYT
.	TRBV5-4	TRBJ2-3	ASSSRTSGITDTQY
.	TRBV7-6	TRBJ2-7	ASSLGPAGAPYEQY
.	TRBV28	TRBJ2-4	ASSLGPWDSDFKNIQY
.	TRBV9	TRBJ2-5	ASSVGLQETQY
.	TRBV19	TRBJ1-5	ASSPQGALTQH
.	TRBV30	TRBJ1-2	ACPGMLYGYT
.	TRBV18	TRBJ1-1	ASLSGVGTEAF
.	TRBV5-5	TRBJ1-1	ASSWGTGGLSTEAF
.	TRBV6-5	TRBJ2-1	ASSNWRDEQF
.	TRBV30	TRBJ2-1	AWSPRDLPYNEQF
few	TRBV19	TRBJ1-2	ASSKLASGDYGYT
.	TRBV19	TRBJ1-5	ASRPPGVGGNQPQH
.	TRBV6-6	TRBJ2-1	ASSSRDSPYNEQF
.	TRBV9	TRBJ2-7	ASSTGLAGDEQY
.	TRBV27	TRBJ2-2	ASRPLAGGITGELF
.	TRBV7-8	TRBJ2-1	ASSLRSTEQF
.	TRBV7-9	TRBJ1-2	ASSGQNYGYT
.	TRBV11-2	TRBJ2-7	ASSLVEDATKQY
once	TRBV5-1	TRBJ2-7	ASSTGTGGWVEQY
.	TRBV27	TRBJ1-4	ASSPGTGSTPREKLF
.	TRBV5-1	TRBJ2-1	ASSPGLAGRHEQF
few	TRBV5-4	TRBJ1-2	ASSLQGVNYGYT
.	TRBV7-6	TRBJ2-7	ASSPADNEQY
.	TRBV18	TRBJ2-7	ASSYQDRAEQY
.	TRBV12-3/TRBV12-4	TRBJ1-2	ASSLDRNYGYT
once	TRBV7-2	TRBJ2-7	ASSLTDNSYEQY
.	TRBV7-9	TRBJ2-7	ASSSTSGPTEQY